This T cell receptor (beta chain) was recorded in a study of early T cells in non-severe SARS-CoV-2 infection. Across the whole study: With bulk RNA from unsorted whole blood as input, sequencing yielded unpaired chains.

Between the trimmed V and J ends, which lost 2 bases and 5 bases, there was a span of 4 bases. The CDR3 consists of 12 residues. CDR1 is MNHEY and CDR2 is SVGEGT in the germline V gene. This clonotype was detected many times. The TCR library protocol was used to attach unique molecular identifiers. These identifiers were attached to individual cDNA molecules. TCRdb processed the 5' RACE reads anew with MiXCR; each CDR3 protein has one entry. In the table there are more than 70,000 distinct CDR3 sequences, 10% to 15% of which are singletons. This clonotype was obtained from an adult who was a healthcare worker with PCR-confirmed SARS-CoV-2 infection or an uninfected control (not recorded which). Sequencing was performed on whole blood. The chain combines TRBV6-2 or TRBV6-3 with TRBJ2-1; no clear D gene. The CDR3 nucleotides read TGTGCCAGCAGTTACCTTGACAATGAGCAGTTCTTC. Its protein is CASSYLDNEQFF.